This T cell receptor beta chain was identified in a study of patients and donors after allogeneic stem cell transplantation. There are 19 residues in the CDR3. V was pared by 0 bases and J by 1 base, with 12 bases of the junction left unmatched. Looked up from germline, CDR1 is MNHEY and CDR2 is SVGAGI. TCRdb recomputed calls from the RT-PCR reads with MiXCR, one row per CDR3 protein. The table has hundreds of thousands of distinct CDR3 sequences, 16% seen once; the top ten hold around 7.9%. Sequenced sample: blood, either unsorted or a sorted T cell fraction (not recorded which). The genes are TRBV6-5 and TRBJ1-1; 9 bases fit TRBD1. This TCR came from a human donor who was either an allogeneic HSCT recipient or a stem cell or donor lymphocyte infusion donor (not recorded which). It is not recorded whose cells these are; they may come from a transplant donor. The CDR3 DNA reads as TGTGCCAGCAGTTACTCGACCCACAGGGGGCGGGGGGGGAACACTGAAGCTTTCTTT. Protein: CASSYSTHRGRGGNTEAFF.